These T cell receptor beta chains were read from a single sample in a study of identical twins. MiXCR was run by TCRdb on the 5' RACE reads, yielding one entry per CDR3 protein. The sample includes some 1,600,000 distinct CDR3 sequences, under 35% of them seen just once. The sequenced material came from cord blood. The receptors stem from a newborn girl in good health. The CDR3 runs from the conserved cysteine through the conserved F or W. Each record gives: V gene, D gene, CDR3 protein. D genes are given only for firm matches.

v_call: TRBV18
d_call: -
cdr3_aa: CASSPNSKPYEQYF

v_call: TRBV27
d_call: TRBD2
cdr3_aa: CASSFKRGGNEQFF

v_call: TRBV20-1
d_call: TRBD2
cdr3_aa: CSAPLAGGLTDTQYF

v_call: TRBV7-2
d_call: -
cdr3_aa: CASSSSWETQYF

v_call: TRBV4-1
d_call: TRBD2
cdr3_aa: CASSQGSGASYEQYF

v_call: TRBV28
d_call: TRBD2
cdr3_aa: CASSLWGTSGRDSEQYF

v_call: TRBV18
d_call: -
cdr3_aa: CASSRDWHYEQYF

v_call: TRBV27
d_call: TRBD1
cdr3_aa: CAGSGGQGWSSPLHF

v_call: TRBV29-1
d_call: TRBD2
cdr3_aa: CSVEESGRYNEQFF

v_call: TRBV28
d_call: -
cdr3_aa: CASSLTRDINSNQPQHF

v_call: TRBV10-3
d_call: -
cdr3_aa: CAISDLQGTDTQYF

v_call: TRBV6-2/TRBV6-3
d_call: TRBD2
cdr3_aa: CASSYGTSGRNIQYF

v_call: TRBV7-2
d_call: -
cdr3_aa: CASSSYSSGGLFF

v_call: TRBV5-1
d_call: -
cdr3_aa: CASSLRLGPNNEQFF

v_call: TRBV6-5
d_call: -
cdr3_aa: CASSYIKGEKLFF

v_call: TRBV27
d_call: TRBD2
cdr3_aa: CASSFSLLAGGLTDTQYF

v_call: TRBV20-1
d_call: -
cdr3_aa: CSARDRRLSTDTQYF

v_call: TRBV10-3
d_call: -
cdr3_aa: CAISRGNGPNQPQHF

v_call: TRBV19
d_call: -
cdr3_aa: CASSRAGAKDIQYF

v_call: TRBV5-5
d_call: TRBD2
cdr3_aa: CASSHGTSGSSTDTQYF

v_call: TRBV20-1
d_call: -
cdr3_aa: CSARRGGLYNEQYF

v_call: TRBV9
d_call: TRBD2
cdr3_aa: CASSVGLAGGSTDTQYF

v_call: TRBV29-1
d_call: -
cdr3_aa: CSVEARDTYVQYF

v_call: TRBV29-1
d_call: TRBD1
cdr3_aa: CSVAPTGVRTEAFF

v_call: TRBV10-2
d_call: TRBD1
cdr3_aa: CASREPGQGRTGELFF

v_call: TRBV9
d_call: -
cdr3_aa: CASSVGLDEQFF

v_call: TRBV18
d_call: -
cdr3_aa: CASSPGTGGRIQTQYF

v_call: TRBV10-3
d_call: TRBD1
cdr3_aa: CAIKEDRAHGYTF

v_call: TRBV11-2
d_call: TRBD1
cdr3_aa: CASSPRGLGFYGYTF

v_call: TRBV28
d_call: TRBD1
cdr3_aa: CATKGTGLAKNIQYF

v_call: TRBV10-3
d_call: TRBD2
cdr3_aa: CAISTRTRDADTQYF

v_call: TRBV6-2/TRBV6-3
d_call: -
cdr3_aa: CASSYLVTANTGELFF

v_call: TRBV20-1
d_call: -
cdr3_aa: CSAQGQRPYNEQFF

v_call: TRBV6-2/TRBV6-3
d_call: -
cdr3_aa: CASSYGPGELFF